These T cell receptor beta chains were read from a single sample in a study of glioma-infiltrating T cells after dendritic cell vaccination. Sequencing used immunoSEQ multiplex PCR; TCRdb keeps in-frame clones, though not all of them. Of around 60,000 clones in the sample, around nine tenths were seen once. This specimen was blood, taken after dendritic cell vaccination. These receptor sequences come from a human donor with glioblastoma. Both conserved end residues are part of each CDR3. A D gene is named only where the DNA matches it firmly. Not all rows give a size; the values are once, few, many and, for expanded clones, a class.

TRBV7-3,.,TRBJ1-1,.,TGTGCCAGCAGAGGGGGACCGCCCATTGGAATGAACACTGAAGCTTTCTTT,CASRGGPPIGMNTEAFF
TRBV6-5,.,TRBJ1-1,once,TGTGCCAGCAGCGAAACAGGGCGGGTAAACACTGAAGCTTTCTTT,CASSETGRVNTEAFF
TRBV7-2,TRBD1,TRBJ1-1,.,TGTGCCAGCAGCAGCCGGGACAGGGGATACTCTGAAGCTTTCTTT,CASSSRDRGYSEAFF
TRBV28,TRBD2,TRBJ2-2,once,TGTGCCAGCAGTCCCCCTCCGGGGCGGGGGGGCGTCACCGGGGAGCTGTTTTTT,CASSPPPGRGGVTGELFF
TRBV19,TRBD2,TRBJ2-7,few,TGTGCCAGTAGTACTAGCGGGATCGGCAGGGGGGAGCAGTACTTC,CASSTSGIGRGEQYF
TRBV7-4,.,TRBJ1-2,.,TGTGCCAGCAGCTTATCGAGGCTGGGGGCGAACTATGGCTACACCTTC,CASSLSRLGANYGYTF
TRBV11-2,TRBD1,TRBJ2-1,few,TGTGCCAGCAGCCTTACAGGGGTCGGCACTAATGAGCAGTTCTTC,CASSLTGVGTNEQFF
TRBV2,.,TRBJ1-4,once,TGTGCCAGCAGTGAATCTACAGGGCGAGGTGAAAAACTGTTTTTT,CASSESTGRGEKLFF
TRBV4-1,TRBD1,TRBJ1-2,few,TGCGCCAGCAGCCAAGATCAGATCCCAGGGGGCCTTGGCTACACCTTC,CASSQDQIPGGLGYTF
TRBV7-8,.,TRBJ1-2,.,TGTGCCAGCAGCTTAGACCAGGTTTATGGCTACACCTTC,CASSLDQVYGYTF
TRBV2,.,TRBJ1-5,.,TGTGCCAGCAGTGGAGTTAAACAGGTCAATCAGCCCCAGCATTTT,CASSGVKQVNQPQHF
TRBV27,TRBD1,TRBJ1-5,.,TGTGCCAGCGGAACGGTCAGGGGGGACAATCAGCCCCAGCATTTT,CASGTVRGDNQPQHF
TRBV4-2,.,TRBJ2-7,.,TGTGCCAGCAGCCACCCCAACTACGAGCAGTACTTC,CASSHPNYEQYF
TRBV5-1,TRBD2,TRBJ2-3,.,TGCGCCAGCAGCTTAACTAGCGGGAGTGATACGCAGTATTTT,CASSLTSGSDTQYF
TRBV30,.,TRBJ1-1,once,TGTGCCTGGAGTGTATGGGGCAGTAGGGACACTGAAGCTTTCTTT,CAWSVWGSRDTEAFF
TRBV10-3,TRBD1,TRBJ2-3,few,TGTGCCATCAGTTTGGACAGGGGTAGCACAGATACGCAGTATTTT,CAISLDRGSTDTQYF
TRBV11-3,.,TRBJ2-5,.,TGTGCCAGCAGCTTGGGGGCTAAAGATAGAGAAGAGACCCAGTACTTC,CASSLGAKDREETQYF
TRBV19,TRBD2,TRBJ2-1,.,TGTGCCAGTAAGGAGGGCGGGGGGATCTACAATGAGCAGTTCTTC,CASKEGGGIYNEQFF
TRBV7-9,.,TRBJ1-4,.,TGTGCCAGCAGCCTCGGGGGGGGGCGGCGAGAGGAAAAACTGTTTTTT,CASSLGGGRREEKLFF
TRBV5-1,TRBD2,TRBJ2-1,.,TGCGCCAGCAGCTCGCTTAGCGGGAGGGATCATGAGCAGTTCTTC,CASSSLSGRDHEQFF
TRBV15,.,TRBJ1-1,.,TGTGCCACCAGCAGTGCACAGGTAGTCCCTGAAGCTTTCTTT,CATSSAQVVPEAFF
TRBV7-6,TRBD1,TRBJ2-7,.,TGTGCCAGCAGCTTAAGTTCGGGTGGGACAGAGTTCTACGAGCAGTACTTC,CASSLSSGGTEFYEQYF
TRBV6-1,TRBD1,TRBJ2-3,few,TGTGCCAGCAGTGAAGGGACAGGGGGCCCAGATACGCAGTATTTT,CASSEGTGGPDTQYF
TRBV6-6,.,TRBJ1-1,once,TGTGCCAGCAGTTCCCCGACAGTGAACACTGAAGCTTTCTTT,CASSSPTVNTEAFF
TRBV5-6,TRBD2,TRBJ2-1,.,TGTGCCAGCAGCTTGGGGACTAGCGGGAGGGCCCCCTACAATGAGCAGTTCTTC,CASSLGTSGRAPYNEQFF
TRBV7-2,TRBD2,TRBJ2-5,.,TGTGCCAGCAGCCCGAAAGCGGGGGGGCCGGGGACCCAGTACTTC,CASSPKAGGPGTQYF